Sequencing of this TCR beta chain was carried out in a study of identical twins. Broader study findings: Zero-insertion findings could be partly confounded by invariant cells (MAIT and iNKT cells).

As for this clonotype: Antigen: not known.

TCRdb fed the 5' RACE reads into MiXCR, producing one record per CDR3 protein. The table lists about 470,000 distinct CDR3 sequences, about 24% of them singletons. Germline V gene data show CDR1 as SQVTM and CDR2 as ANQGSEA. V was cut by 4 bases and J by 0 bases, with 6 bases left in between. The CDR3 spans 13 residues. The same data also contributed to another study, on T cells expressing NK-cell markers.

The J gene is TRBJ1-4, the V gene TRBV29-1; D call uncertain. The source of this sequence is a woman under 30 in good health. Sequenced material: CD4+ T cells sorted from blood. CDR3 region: CSVGPSTNEKLFF. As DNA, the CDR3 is TGCAGCGTTGGGCCTTCAACTAATGAAAAACTGTTTTTT.